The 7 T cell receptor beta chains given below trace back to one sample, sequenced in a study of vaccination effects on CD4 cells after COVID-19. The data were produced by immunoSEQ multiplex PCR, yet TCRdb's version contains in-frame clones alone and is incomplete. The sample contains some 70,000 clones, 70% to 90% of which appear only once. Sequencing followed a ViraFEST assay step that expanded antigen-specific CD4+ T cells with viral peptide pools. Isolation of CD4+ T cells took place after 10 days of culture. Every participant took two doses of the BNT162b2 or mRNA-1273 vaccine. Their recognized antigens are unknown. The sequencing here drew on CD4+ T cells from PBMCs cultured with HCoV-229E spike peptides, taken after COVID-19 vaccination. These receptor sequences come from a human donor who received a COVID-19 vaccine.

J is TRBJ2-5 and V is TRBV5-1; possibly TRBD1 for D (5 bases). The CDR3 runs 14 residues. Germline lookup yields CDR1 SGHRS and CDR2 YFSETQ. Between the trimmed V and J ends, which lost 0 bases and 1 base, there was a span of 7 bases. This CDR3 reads CASSLGQSQETQYF. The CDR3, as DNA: TGCGCCAGCAGCTTGGGACAGAGCCAAGAGACCCAGTACTTC.

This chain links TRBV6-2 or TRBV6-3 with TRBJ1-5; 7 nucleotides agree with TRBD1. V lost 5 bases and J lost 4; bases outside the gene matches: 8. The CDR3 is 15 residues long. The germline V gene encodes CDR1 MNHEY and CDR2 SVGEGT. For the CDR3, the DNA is TGTGCCAGCAGTCCCGCCGGGACAGAGAATCAGCCCCAGCATTTT. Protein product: CASSPAGTENQPQHF.

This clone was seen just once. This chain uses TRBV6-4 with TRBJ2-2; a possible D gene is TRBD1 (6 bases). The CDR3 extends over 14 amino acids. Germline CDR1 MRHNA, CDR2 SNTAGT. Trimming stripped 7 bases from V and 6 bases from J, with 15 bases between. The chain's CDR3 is CASKPGAQAGELFF. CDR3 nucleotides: TGTGCCAGCAAACCAGGGGCGCAGGCCGGGGAGCTGTTTTTT.

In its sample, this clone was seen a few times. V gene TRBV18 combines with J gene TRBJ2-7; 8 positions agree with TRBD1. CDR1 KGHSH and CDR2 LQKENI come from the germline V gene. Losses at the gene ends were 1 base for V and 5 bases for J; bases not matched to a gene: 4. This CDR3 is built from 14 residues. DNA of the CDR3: TGTGCCAGCTCACCACTACAGGGGGATCACGAGCAGTACGTC. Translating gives CASSPLQGDHEQYV.

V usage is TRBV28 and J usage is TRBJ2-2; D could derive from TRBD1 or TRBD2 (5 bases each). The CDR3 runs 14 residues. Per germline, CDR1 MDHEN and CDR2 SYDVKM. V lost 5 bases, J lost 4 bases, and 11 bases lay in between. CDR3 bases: TGTGCCAGCAGTCCTGAGGGGAGCACCGGGGAGCTGTTTTTT. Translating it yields CASSPEGSTGELFF.

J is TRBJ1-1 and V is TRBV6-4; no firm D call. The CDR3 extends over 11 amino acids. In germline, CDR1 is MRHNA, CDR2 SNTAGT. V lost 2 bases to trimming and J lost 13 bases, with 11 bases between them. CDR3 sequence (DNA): TGTGCCAGCAGTGACGGCCCTAGGGTTTTCTTT. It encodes CASSDGPRVFF.

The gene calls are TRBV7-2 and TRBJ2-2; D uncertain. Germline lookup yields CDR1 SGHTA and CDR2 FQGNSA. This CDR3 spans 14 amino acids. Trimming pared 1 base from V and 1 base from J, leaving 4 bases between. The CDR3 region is CASSLGRNTGELFF. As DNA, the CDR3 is TGTGCCAGCAGCTTAGGGCGGAACACCGGGGAGCTGTTTTTT.